These T cell receptor beta chains were read from a single sample in a study of T-cell memory formation after mild COVID-19. TCRdb recomputed calls from the 5' RACE reads with MiXCR, one row per CDR3 protein. The sample yields hundreds of thousands of distinct CDR3 sequences, less than 25% seen once. Specimen: PBMCs or a T cell subset sorted from them (not recorded which). These receptors all come from an adult woman who had mild COVID-19 (a few samples of this study predate the infection). Cell type and time point are not known. CDR3s include the opening cysteine and the closing phenylalanine or tryptophan. Each record gives: D gene, clone size, J gene, V gene, CDR3 DNA, CDR3 protein. D genes are given only for firm matches. Not all rows give a size; the values are once, few, many and, for expanded clones, a class.

NA,NA,TRBJ2-2,TRBV18,TGTGCCAGCTCACCAAGTTCAATCACCGGGGAGCTGTTTTTT,CASSPSSITGELFF
NA,few,TRBJ2-1,TRBV5-1,TGCGCCAGCAGCCCTGACTTAGCGACCCTGGTTGTTGAGCAGTTCTTC,CASSPDLATLVVEQFF
NA,few,TRBJ2-5,TRBV24-1,TGTGCCACCAGTGACCCACAGGGACCGGGGGAGACCCAGTACTTC,CATSDPQGPGETQYF
TRBD1,many,TRBJ1-5,TRBV5-1,TGCGCCAGCAGCGACAGGGTGGGTCAGCCCCAGCATTTT,CASSDRVGQPQHF
TRBD1,few,TRBJ2-1,TRBV7-9,TGTGCCAGCAGCTCTCCTGACAGGGGGCAAAATGAGCAGTTCTTC,CASSSPDRGQNEQFF
TRBD1,NA,TRBJ2-7,TRBV12-3/TRBV12-4,TGTGCCAGCAGTCCTACAGGGGTTAGGGCCTACGAGCAGTACTTC,CASSPTGVRAYEQYF
NA,NA,TRBJ2-7,TRBV3-1,TGTGCCAGCAGCCAAGAAGCAGGGGCCTACGAGCAGTACTTC,CASSQEAGAYEQYF
NA,NA,TRBJ2-7,TRBV12-3/TRBV12-4,TGTGCCAGCAGTTTAGCGCCGGGTGTTCGTTCCTACGAGCAGTACTTC,CASSLAPGVRSYEQYF
NA,many,TRBJ1-2,TRBV6-1,TGTGCCAGCAGTGAAGGCAGGGGATATGGCTACACCTTC,CASSEGRGYGYTF
TRBD2,NA,TRBJ2-5,TRBV20-1,TGCAGTGCTAAGTCAGGCGGGAGTGGAGAGAGCCAGTACTTC,CSAKSGGSGESQYF
NA,NA,TRBJ1-1,TRBV5-6,TGTGCCAGCAGCTTCCTCGAAGGAACCCTGGGGAACACTGAAGCTTTCTTT,CASSFLEGTLGNTEAFF
TRBD1,NA,TRBJ1-3,TRBV7-9,TGTGCCAGCAGCTCGCGAAGGGGACAGGGGTATGGAAACACCATATATTTT,CASSSRRGQGYGNTIYF
NA,NA,TRBJ1-2,TRBV9,TGTGCCAGCAGCACCAAGGCCAGCTATGGCTACACCTTC,CASSTKASYGYTF
TRBD2,NA,TRBJ2-1,TRBV5-1,TGCGCCAGCAGCGGCTTACTAGCGGGGGTCTCCTACAATGAGCAGTTCTTC,CASSGLLAGVSYNEQFF
NA,few,TRBJ2-2,TRBV4-1,TGCGCCAGCAGCCAAGGCTGGGGAGCCACCGGGGAGCTGTTTTTT,CASSQGWGATGELFF
NA,NA,TRBJ1-1,TRBV7-9,TGTGCCAGCAGCTGGGTTATGAACACTGAAGCTTTCTTT,CASSWVMNTEAFF
TRBD2,NA,TRBJ2-7,TRBV12-3/TRBV12-4,TGTGCCAGCAAGGAGGCGGGAGTCACCTACGAGCAGTACTTC,CASKEAGVTYEQYF
TRBD1,NA,TRBJ1-2,TRBV4-1,TGCGCCAGCAGCCAAGATCAGGGGGGAGGGGTCGGCTACACCTTC,CASSQDQGGGVGYTF
NA,few,TRBJ2-2,TRBV6-5,TGTGCCAGCAGTCTTAGCATCTTCACCGGGGAGCTGTTTTTT,CASSLSIFTGELFF
NA,NA,TRBJ2-7,TRBV12-3/TRBV12-4,TGTGCCAGCAGGGAATCACGAGGGACGGCTGTAGAGTTC,CASRESRGTAVEF
NA,once,TRBJ1-2,TRBV24-1,TGTGCCACCAGTGAGGCAGGCTATGGCTACACCTTC,CATSEAGYGYTF
NA,NA,TRBJ2-2,TRBV18,TGTGCCAGCTCCCCTGGCGTCGACAGTCCCGGGGAGCTGTTTTTT,CASSPGVDSPGELFF
NA,NA,TRBJ2-7,TRBV4-1,TGCGCCAGCAGCCAAGAGGTTCGGGGCTACGAGCAGTACTTC,CASSQEVRGYEQYF
NA,few,TRBJ2-2,TRBV29-1,TGCAGCGTTGAAGATCCCAGCAGACCGAACACCGGGGAGCTGTTTTTT,CSVEDPSRPNTGELFF
NA,NA,TRBJ1-4,TRBV5-6,TGTGCCAGCAGTCGGGAGGTATTGAATGAAAAACTGTTTTTT,CASSREVLNEKLFF
TRBD2,NA,TRBJ2-1,TRBV6-5,TGTGCCAGCAGGCAGACTAGCCGGGGTGAGCAGTTCTTC,CASRQTSRGEQFF
NA,few,TRBJ1-2,TRBV4-1,TGCGCCAGCAGCCAAGGGGCCGGAGCCAAATACTATGGCTACACCTTC,CASSQGAGAKYYGYTF
TRBD1,few,TRBJ2-7,TRBV10-3,TGTGCCATCAGTGGGGGGACGGGACAGAACTACGAGCAGTACTTC,CAISGGTGQNYEQYF